This T cell receptor (beta chain) comes out of a study of blood T cell repertoires in COVID-19. Study at large: Whether acute or convalescent, the COVID-19 samples came from the United States, Italy and Spain. From T cells, B-cell-depleted T cells, or PBMCs came the material, which was cDNA or gDNA.

Measured with immunoSEQ multiplex PCR; TCRdb has only the in-frame clones, and not every one. This sample has approximately 170,000 clones, with approximately 95% found just once. The source of this sequence is an older woman with COVID-19, enrolled during active disease. The sequenced sample consisted of peripheral blood.

As DNA, the CDR3 is TGTGCCAGCAGCTTAGCGTGGACAGGTGGGGATGAGCAGTTCTTC. This translates into CASSLAWTGGDEQFF. The V call is TRBV7-9, the J call TRBJ2-1, with 7 bases identical to TRBD1. The J segment lost 8 bases and the V segment lost 0 bases, leaving 7 bases of the junction unmatched. The CDR3 spans 15 residues. The germline CDR1 and CDR2 sequences are SEHNR and FQNEAQ (reference sequence).